This TCR beta chain was sequenced during a study of tumor-infiltrating lymphocytes in localized non-small cell lung cancer. Looking at the study overall: Resected tumor was paired with non-adjacent uninvolved lung from the same patient. Study results and limitations: Each assay used a separate piece of the same tissue. No T-cell fraction difference was seen between IM1 and IM2 tumors.

Method: immunoSEQ multiplex PCR; TCRdb's copy keeps in-frame clones and lacks some. The sample contains about 15,000 clones, approximately 62% of which appear only once. Trimming pared 6 bases from V and 1 base from J, leaving 13 bases between. Germline V gene data show CDR1 as MNHEY and CDR2 as SMNVEV (reference sequence). The CDR3 consists of 14 residues. A remark on this clone: What it binds is not known.

Sequenced: lung tumor tissue. The TCR sequence derives from a human donor with non-small cell lung cancer. The V and J genes are TRBV27 and TRBJ2-7; no clear D gene. CDR3 in amino acids: CASSTYSESYEQYF. Here the CDR3 DNA reads TGTGCCAGCAGCACCTACAGCGAGTCCTACGAGCAGTACTTC.